This TCR beta chain emerged from a study of blood T cell repertoires in COVID-19. From germline, CDR1 is KGHSH and CDR2 LQKENI. The CDR3 extends over 14 amino acids. Trimming shortened V by 4 bases and J by 2 bases, and 12 bases separated the two germline ends. Two negative PCRs, clearance, or symptom resolution characterized the recovered Cohort 3 donors. As processed by the authors: Estimation of nucleated cell counts was performed using reference gene primer amplification. Sequenced by immunoSEQ multiplex PCR; TCRdb stores in-frame clones only, minus some. The V and J calls and the clone size are those of that table, but D and trimming were determined from the DNA. The top ten clones hold 6% to 6.5% of a sample with about 280,000 clones, approximately 90% of them seen once. This clone appeared a few times.

Input material: PBMCs or T cells enriched from blood (not recorded which). This sequence was found in a woman between 40 and 50 years old who had recovered from COVID-19. This chain links TRBV18 with TRBJ2-7; D is possibly TRBD2 (6 bases). The CDR3 is CASSLGGAPYEQYF. The CDR3 DNA follows: TGTGCCAGCTCACTGGGCGGGGCCCCCTACGAGCAGTACTTC.